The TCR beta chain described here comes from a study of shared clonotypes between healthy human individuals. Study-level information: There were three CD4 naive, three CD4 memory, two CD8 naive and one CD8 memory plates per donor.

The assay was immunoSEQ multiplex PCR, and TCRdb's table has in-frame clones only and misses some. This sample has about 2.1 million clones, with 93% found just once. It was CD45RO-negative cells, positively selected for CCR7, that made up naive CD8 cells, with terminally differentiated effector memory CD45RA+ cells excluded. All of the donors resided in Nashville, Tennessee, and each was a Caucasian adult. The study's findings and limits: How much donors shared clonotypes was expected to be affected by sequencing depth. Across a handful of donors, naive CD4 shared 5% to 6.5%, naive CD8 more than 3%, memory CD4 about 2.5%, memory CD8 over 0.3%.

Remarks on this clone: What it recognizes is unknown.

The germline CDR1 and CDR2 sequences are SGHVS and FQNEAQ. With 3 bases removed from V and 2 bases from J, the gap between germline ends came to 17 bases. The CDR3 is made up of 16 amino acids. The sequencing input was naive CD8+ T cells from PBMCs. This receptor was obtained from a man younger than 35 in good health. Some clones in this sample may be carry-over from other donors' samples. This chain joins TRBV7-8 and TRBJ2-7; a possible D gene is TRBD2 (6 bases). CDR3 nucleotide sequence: TGTGCCAGCAGCTTCGTTTCTGTAGCGGAAACCTACGAGCAGTACTTC. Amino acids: CASSFVSVAETYEQYF.